The TCR beta chain under discussion was sequenced for a study of blood T cells in healthy people across ages. The germline V gene encodes CDR1 MNHNS and CDR2 SASEGT. The CDR3 spans 20 residues. The ends lost 0 bases at V and 0 bases at J; junction bases unmatched: 8. Study-wide findings and caveats: What prevented conclusive comparison of naive and antigen-experienced cells was that PBMCs were unsorted.

PCR was performed a second time for about 7 to 12 cycles using a sample-barcoded 5' primer and a J-beta primer mix. MiXCR was run by TCRdb on the 5' RACE reads, yielding one entry per CDR3 protein. The table records fewer than 2 million distinct CDR3 sequences, roughly two fifths of them present only once. To note about this clonotype: The antigen remains unidentified.

The sequencing input was blood. The gene calls are TRBV6-1 and TRBJ2-1; TRBD2 matches at 13 bases. The sequence was obtained from a human donor in good health. The CDR3 is CASSEAGLAGLLGSYNEQFF. For the CDR3, the DNA is TGTGCCAGCAGTGAAGCGGGACTAGCGGGGTTATTAGGCTCCTACAATGAGCAGTTCTTC.